The 27 T cell receptor beta chains given below trace back to one sample, sequenced in a study of T-cell memory formation after mild COVID-19. TCRdb processed the 5' RACE reads anew with MiXCR; each CDR3 protein has one entry. The sample records around 80,000 distinct CDR3 sequences, roughly 14% being singletons. Material for sequencing was PBMCs or a T cell subset sorted from them (not recorded which). The source is an adult woman who had mild COVID-19 (a few samples of this study predate the infection). Cell type and time point are not known.

In this sample, this clonotype turned up a few times. The V gene is TRBV13, the J gene TRBJ2-5, with D hard to call. CDR1 and CDR2 (germline): PRHDT, FYEKMQ (reference sequence). There are 14 residues in the CDR3. Trimming removed 5 bases from V and 5 bases from J, with 15 bases in between. CDR3 loop: CASSRIDTRETQYF. CDR3 coding DNA: TGTGCCAGCAGCCGGATAGATACCCGGGAGACCCAGTACTTC.

The chain employs TRBV4-2 and TRBJ1-1; 8 bases are shared with TRBD1. Germline CDR1 and CDR2: LGHNA and YNFKEQ. This CDR3 comprises 16 residues. V shed 0 bases and J 3 bases; nucleotides not matched to a gene: 6. Here the CDR3 DNA reads TGTGCCAGCAGCCAAGAGATCAGGGGGCGGTACACTGAAGCTTTCTTT. This encodes CASSQEIRGRYTEAFF.

This clonotype has just a few counts. The chain is built from TRBV7-9 and TRBJ2-5, with D tentatively TRBD1 (5 bases). There are 14 residues in the CDR3. Germline V CDR1 and CDR2: SEHNR, FQNEAQ (reference sequence). Trimming pared 5 bases from V and 1 base from J, leaving 11 bases between. For the CDR3, the DNA is TGTGCCAGCAGCGTACCCGACAGCCAAGAGACCCAGTACTTC. Translation: CASSVPDSQETQYF.

This clonotype came up a few times. The rearrangement joins TRBV7-6 to TRBJ2-2; D perhaps matches TRBD2 (5 bases). Germline loops: CDR1 SGHVS, CDR2 FNYEAQ. Trimming pared 3 bases from V and 3 bases from J, leaving 11 bases between. The CDR3 is made up of 15 amino acids. The CDR3 DNA sequence: TGTGCCAGCAGCTTGATCCGGGGTGACACCGGGGAGCTGTTTTTT. Translation: CASSLIRGDTGELFF.

This clonotype is judged medium-sized. The rearrangement joins TRBV4-3 to TRBJ2-7; D gene uncertain. This CDR3 has 15 amino acids. The germline V gene encodes CDR1 LGHNA and CDR2 YSLEER. V gave up 1 base and J gave up 1 base, with 11 bases separating them. CDR3 region: CASSQAVIGSYEQYF. The CDR3 DNA is TGCGCCAGCAGCCAAGCGGTGATAGGTTCCTACGAGCAGTACTTC.

This clonotype was observed many times. The J gene is TRBJ2-1, the V gene TRBV29-1, with 10 bases aligning to TRBD2. The CDR3 consists of 15 residues. Germline V gives CDR1 SQVTM, CDR2 ANQGSEA. V was clipped by 7 bases and J by 9 bases; unmatched bases: 15. The CDR3 DNA reads TGCAGCGCCGAGATAGCGGGAGGCCTCACCGGTGAGCAGTTCTTC. It encodes CSAEIAGGLTGEQFF.

The gene calls are TRBV29-1 and TRBJ2-1, with 11 bases matching TRBD2. Germline-derived CDR1 and CDR2 are SQVTM and ANQGSEA. This CDR3 comprises 13 residues. The J segment lost 3 bases and the V segment lost 8 bases, leaving 3 bases of the junction unmatched. In nucleotides, the CDR3 is TGCAGCCTAACTAGCGGGAGCTACAATGAGCAGTTCTTC. Translating it yields CSLTSGSYNEQFF.

The gene calls are TRBV12-3 or TRBV12-4 and TRBJ1-2; D is undetermined. The CDR3 runs 13 residues. Trimming took off 6 bases at V and 4 bases at J, with 12 bases between the two ends. This CDR3 reads CASSEVLGYGYTF. The CDR3 DNA reads as TGTGCCAGCAGCGAGGTTCTCGGCTATGGCTACACCTTC.

The rearrangement links TRBV20-1 to TRBJ2-7, with D possibly being TRBD2 (6 bases). The CDR3 is 12 amino acids. V shed 3 bases and J shed 2 bases, with 8 bases lying between them. Germline V gene data show CDR1 as DFQATT and CDR2 as SNEGSKA (reference sequence). The CDR3 DNA is TGCAGTGCTAGCGCGGGACCCTACGAGCAGTACTTC. It is translated as CSASAGPYEQYF.

In its sample, this clonotype was seen many times. This chain joins TRBV10-3 and TRBJ2-7; 11 bases are shared with TRBD1. This CDR3 has 13 residues. V was clipped by 8 bases and J by 3 bases; unmatched bases: 3. Germline V gene data show CDR1 as ENHRY and CDR2 as SYGVKD. The CDR3 region has the DNA TGTGCCATCGGGGGACAGGGGGACTACGAGCAGTACTTC. It is translated as CAIGGQGDYEQYF.

The rearrangement links TRBV5-5 to TRBJ2-7; 12 bases line up with TRBD2. V lost 3 bases, J lost 1 base, and 11 bases stayed unmatched. The CDR3 has 18 residues. Germline V gene lookup returns CDR1 SGHKS and CDR2 YYEKEE (reference sequence). The CDR3, as DNA: TGTGCCAGCAGCTATCTACTATCGCTAGCGGGAGGGTCCTACGAGCAGTACTTC. The encoded protein is CASSYLLSLAGGSYEQYF.

The J gene is TRBJ2-7, the V gene TRBV6-2 or TRBV6-3, with 8 bases lining up with TRBD2. This CDR3 contains 16 residues. J lost 2 bases, V lost 4 bases, and 10 bases had no gene match. The germline CDR1 and CDR2 sequences are MNHEY and SVGEGT. The CDR3 spells CASSSHSKGLAYEQYF. The CDR3 region has the DNA TGTGCCAGCAGTTCGCACTCCAAGGGACTAGCCTACGAGCAGTACTTC.

The rearrangement links TRBV11-3 to TRBJ2-7; D not resolved. This CDR3 is 12 amino acids long. With 4 bases removed from V and 4 bases from J, the gap between germline ends came to 8 bases. Germline lookup yields CDR1 SGHNT and CDR2 YENEEA. CDR3 DNA sequence: TGTGCCAGCAGCTCCTCTGATTACGAGCAGTACTTC. Translated: CASSSSDYEQYF.

The V gene is TRBV20-1, the J gene TRBJ2-4; 12 bases align to TRBD2. Unmatched junction bases numbered 5, after V lost 0 bases and J lost 8 bases. This CDR3 region has 15 residues. Germline V CDR1 and CDR2: DFQATT, SNEGSKA (reference sequence). In nucleotides, the CDR3 is TGCAGTGCTAGAGATCGTCTAGCGGGAGGGCACATTCAGTACTTC. Its translation: CSARDRLAGGHIQYF.

This clonotype was detected a few times. The chain is built from TRBV20-1 and TRBJ2-1; 10 nucleotides line up with TRBD2. Germline CDR1 DFQATT, CDR2 SNEGSKA (reference sequence). J gave up 4 bases and V 0 bases, and 6 bases lay outside the gene matches. The CDR3 spans 16 residues. CDR3: CSARDLASGGYNEQFF. In DNA form, the CDR3 reads TGCAGTGCTAGAGATCTGGCTAGCGGGGGTTACAATGAGCAGTTCTTC.

V and J are TRBV7-3 and TRBJ2-5; D is uncertain. V was shortened by 2 bases and J by 0 bases, with 13 bases between the two germline ends. The CDR3 is made up of 16 amino acids. Germline CDR1 SGHTA, CDR2 FQGTGA. CDR3 amino acids: CASSLSGPTDQETQYF. For the CDR3, the DNA is TGTGCCAGCAGCTTATCCGGCCCGACGGACCAAGAGACCCAGTACTTC.

This clonotype was seen only a few times. The chain joins TRBV21-1 to TRBJ2-7. TRBV21-1 is an annotated pseudogene. The CDR3 has 16 residues. This chain's CDR3 is CASSKPRNTSSYEQYF. In DNA form, the CDR3 reads TGTGCCAGCAGCAAACCCAGGAACACTAGCTCCTACGAGCAGTACTTC.

This clonotype was picked up a small number of times. The V gene is TRBV4-2, the J gene TRBJ2-1; the D gene is possibly TRBD1 (5 bases). V was trimmed by 0 bases and J by 2 bases, leaving 17 bases between them. Germline CDR1 reads LGHNA; CDR2 reads YNFKEQ. The CDR3 contains 18 residues. Written as DNA, the CDR3 is TGTGCCAGCAGCCAAGAATGGGTACAGGCTCCCGCCTACAATGAGCAGTTCTTC. It is translated as CASSQEWVQAPAYNEQFF.

This clonotype has a handful of counts. The chain is built from TRBV6-2 or TRBV6-3 and TRBJ2-7; TRBD2 is a possible D gene (6 bases). Germline V lookup: CDR1 MNHEY, CDR2 SVGEGT. Trimming cost V 3 bases and J 3 bases, with 15 bases left between them. This CDR3 is 15 amino acids long. In DNA, the CDR3 is TGTGCCAGCAGTTATTACGGGGGTCAGGACTACGAGCAGTACTTC. Protein product: CASSYYGGQDYEQYF.

The CDR3 region has the DNA TGTGCCAGCAGCGTAGGACTCCGGGGCGATGAGCAGTTCTTC. It translates to CASSVGLRGDEQFF. This sequence joins TRBV9 and TRBJ2-1; D may correspond to TRBD1 or TRBD2 (5 bases each). CDR1 is SGDLS, CDR2 YYNGEE, per germline. This CDR3 region has 14 residues. Trimming removed 0 bases from V and 8 bases from J, with 12 bases in between.

The gene calls are TRBV7-6 and TRBJ2-5; 10 bases line up with TRBD2. Germline V gives CDR1 SGHVS, CDR2 FNYEAQ. The CDR3 length is 18 residues. Losses at the gene ends were 5 bases for V and 2 bases for J; bases not matched to a gene: 14. Here the CDR3 DNA reads TGTGCCAGCAGCCCAGGGACTAGCGCCATACGGGGACAAGAGACCCAGTACTTC. Residues: CASSPGTSAIRGQETQYF.

This clonotype was seen a handful of times. This rearrangement joins TRBV9 to TRBJ2-3, with 10 bases that match TRBD2. Per germline, CDR1 SGDLS and CDR2 YYNGEE. V shed 2 bases, J shed 4 bases, and the junction held 7 bases outside the gene matches. The CDR3 is 16 amino acids. CDR3 in amino acids: CASSVPQAGGPDTQYF. The CDR3, as DNA: TGTGCCAGCAGCGTTCCCCAAGCGGGGGGGCCAGATACGCAGTATTTT.

Only a few counts were recorded for this clonotype. The chain is built from TRBV19 and TRBJ2-1; D remains ambiguous. The CDR3 is 12 amino acids. CDR1 and CDR2 from the germline V gene are LNHDA and SQIVND (reference sequence). The V end was cut by 3 bases, the J end by 5 bases, with 5 bases between. The CDR3 bases are TGTGCCAGTAGTATTCTTAACAATGAGCAGTTCTTC. It specifies CASSILNNEQFF. The variable domain in full, with the rest retrieved from reference TRBV19 and TRBJ2-1, is DGGITQSPKYLFRKEGQNVTLSCEQNLNHDAMYWYRQDPGQGLRLIYYSQIVNDFQKGDIAEGYSVSREKKESFPLTVTSAQKNPTAFYLCASSILNNEQFFGPGTRLTVL.

The table lists this clonotype with a few counts. The chain is built from TRBV5-1 and TRBJ2-5, with 10 positions matching TRBD2. The V gene's germline CDR1 is SGHRS and CDR2 YFSETQ. The CDR3 spans 16 residues. The junction had 3 bases not matched to a gene; V was cut back by 0 bases and J by 1 base. The CDR3 region has the DNA TGCGCCAGCAGCTTGGAGACTAGCGGGTTCCAAGAGACCCAGTACTTC. Translating gives CASSLETSGFQETQYF.

The V and J genes are TRBV7-8 and TRBJ2-3; no clear D gene. The CDR3 spans 13 residues. The germline CDR1 and CDR2 sequences are SGHVS and FQNEAQ. Trimming took off 4 bases at V and 2 bases at J, with 7 bases between the two ends. The CDR3 region is CASSSPYTDTQYF. As DNA, the CDR3 is TGTGCCAGCAGCTCCCCTTACACAGATACGCAGTATTTT.

The chain joins TRBV24-1 to TRBJ2-2; 7 nucleotides agree with TRBD1. This CDR3 contains 16 residues. Trimming took 1 base from V and 4 from J; bases not matched to a gene: 5. Germline V gives CDR1 KGHDR, CDR2 SFDVKD. DNA of the CDR3: TGTGCCACCAGTGATTTCAAGGGGGCCGGCACCGGGGAGCTGTTTTTT. Its translation is CATSDFKGAGTGELFF.

There are a few counts of this clonotype. The genes are TRBV6-2 or TRBV6-3 and TRBJ2-3, with TRBD2 matching over 7 bases. Germline values: CDR1 MNHEY, CDR2 SVGEGT. The V segment lost 3 bases and the J segment 2 bases; nucleotides outside the gene matches: 11. This CDR3 has 17 amino acids. CDR3 DNA sequence: TGTGCCAGCAGTTATGTGCGGGAGAGGTCCTACACAGATACGCAGTATTTT. Amino acid sequence: CASSYVRERSYTDTQYF.